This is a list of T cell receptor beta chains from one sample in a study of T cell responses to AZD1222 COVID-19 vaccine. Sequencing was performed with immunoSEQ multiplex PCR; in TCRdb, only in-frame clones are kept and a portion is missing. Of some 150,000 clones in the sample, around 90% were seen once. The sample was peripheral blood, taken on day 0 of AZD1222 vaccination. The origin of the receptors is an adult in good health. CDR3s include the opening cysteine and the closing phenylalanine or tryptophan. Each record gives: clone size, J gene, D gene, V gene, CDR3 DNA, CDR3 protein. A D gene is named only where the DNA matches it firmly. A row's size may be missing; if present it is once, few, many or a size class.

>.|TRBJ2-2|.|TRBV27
TGTGCCAGCAGTCTTTACCGGGATCACACCGGGGAGCTGTTTTTT
CASSLYRDHTGELFF
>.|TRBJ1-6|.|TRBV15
TGTGCCACCAGGGCCGGTCTGGCCGAACCCACCCTCCACTTT
CATRAGLAEPTLHF
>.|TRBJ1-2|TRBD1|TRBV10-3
TGTGCCATCAGTGACGGGACAGGGGATGGCTACACCTTC
CAISDGTGDGYTF
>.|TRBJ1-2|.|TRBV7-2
TGTGCCAGCACCCCTTTATCGGAATTGAATGGCTACACCTTC
CASTPLSELNGYTF
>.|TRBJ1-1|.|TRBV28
TGTGCCAGCAGTCTTACCACGAACACTGAAGCTTTCTTT
CASSLTTNTEAFF
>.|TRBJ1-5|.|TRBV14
TGTGCCAGCAGCCAAGCCGGATTTAATCAGCCCCAGCATTTT
CASSQAGFNQPQHF
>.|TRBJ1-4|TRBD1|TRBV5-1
TGCGCCAGCAGCCCGGGACAGGGGGTAGTTGAACTGTTTTTT
CASSPGQGVVELFF
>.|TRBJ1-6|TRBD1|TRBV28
TGTGCCAGCAGGAGGACAGGGGGCAGTTCACCCCTCCACTTT
CASRRTGGSSPLHF
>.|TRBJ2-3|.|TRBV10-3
TGTGCCATCAGGGGACCCACAGATACGCAGTATTTT
CAIRGPTDTQYF
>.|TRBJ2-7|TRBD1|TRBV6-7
TGTGCCAGCAGTTACCCTCCGGTCATCGACAGGGACTACGAGCAGTACTTC
CASSYPPVIDRDYEQYF
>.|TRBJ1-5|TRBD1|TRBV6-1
TGTGCCAGCAGTGAACGGACAGGGAGGGTCTTGTTAAATCAGCCCCAGCATTTT
CASSERTGRVLLNQPQHF
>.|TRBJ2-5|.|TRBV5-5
TGTGCCAGCAGCTTGGGAACGGTGGGACTGGGGACCCAGTACTTC
CASSLGTVGLGTQYF
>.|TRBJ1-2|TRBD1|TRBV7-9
TGTGCCAGCAGCTTAGCCGGGACAGCGGTCGGCTACACCTTC
CASSLAGTAVGYTF
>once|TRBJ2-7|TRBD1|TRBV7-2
TGTGCCAGCAGCTTGTCCGGGACAGGGACCTCCTACGAGCAGTACTTC
CASSLSGTGTSYEQYF
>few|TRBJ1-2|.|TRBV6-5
TGTGCCAGCAGTCACAGACGCGGGGGGCGTCTTGGCTACACCTTC
CASSHRRGGRLGYTF
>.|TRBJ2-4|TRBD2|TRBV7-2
TGTGCCAGCAGCTTAACAGCGGGGGGCTTCACCAACATTCAGTACTTC
CASSLTAGGFTNIQYF
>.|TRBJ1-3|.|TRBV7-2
TGTGCCAGCAGCTTGGACGGGCTCTCTGGAAACACCATATATTTT
CASSLDGLSGNTIYF
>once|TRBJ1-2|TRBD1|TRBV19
TGTGCCGGGACAGGGGGGAGCTATGGCTACACCTTC
CAGTGGSYGYTF